The 8 T cell receptor beta chains below were found in one sample sequenced in a study of T cell responses to AZD1222 COVID-19 vaccine. Some clones are missing from TCRdb's copy, which holds only in-frame ones; the method was immunoSEQ multiplex PCR. The table lists about 180,000 clones, just over 85% of them singletons. The sequencing used peripheral blood, collected on day 0 of AZD1222 vaccination. The receptors here all came from an adult in good health.

The chain carries TRBV21-1 and TRBJ2-5; the D call in the table, TRBD2, was not verified against the DNA. TRBV21-1 is a pseudogene. This CDR3 contains 16 residues. CDR3 sequence reads: CASSCRRGTPQETQYF. The CDR3 coding sequence is TGTGCCAGCAGCTGTCGCCGCGGGACTCCCCAAGAGACCCAGTACTTC.

The chain couples TRBV5-1 to TRBJ2-2; D not resolved. Germline V gene sequence: CDR1 SGHRS, CDR2 YFSETQ. The CDR3 totals 16 residues. Trimming cost V 2 bases and J 3 bases, with 14 bases left between them. The CDR3 reads CASSFRSTTYTGELFF. The CDR3 DNA reads TGCGCCAGCAGCTTCAGGTCGACAACCTACACCGGGGAGCTGTTTTTT.

The genes are TRBV3-1 (or the pseudogene TRBV3-2) and TRBJ1-6; 7 bases are a match to TRBD1. The CDR3 sequence is 11 residues long. V was pared by 8 bases and J by 14 bases, with 6 bases of the junction left unmatched. From germline, CDR1 is LGHDT and CDR2 YNNKEL (reference sequence). The CDR3 coding sequence is TGTGCCAGCGGCCCGACAGGGACCCTCCACTTT. Amino acids: CASGPTGTLHF.

This clone was counted once. V gene TRBV4-1 combines with J gene TRBJ1-2; D is unclear. Trimming took off 3 bases at V and 7 bases at J, with 6 bases between the two ends. The CDR3 is 11 residues long. Germline V CDR1 and CDR2: MGHRA, YSYEKL. The CDR3 DNA reads as TGCGCCAGCAGCCATTTCGGTGGCTACACCTTC. Translating it yields CASSHFGGYTF.

This clone was counted only a few times. Other nucleotide sequences in the sample specify the same CDR3. The chain combines TRBV20-1 with TRBJ1-5; weak D call: TRBD1 (5 bases). V was shortened by 3 bases and J by 7 bases, with 13 bases between the two germline ends. Germline loops: CDR1 DFQATT, CDR2 SNEGSKA (reference sequence). The CDR3 consists of 13 residues. The CDR3: CSASGLRGQPQHF. Written as DNA, the CDR3 is TGCAGTGCTAGTGGTCTCCGGGGGCAGCCCCAGCATTTT.

This chain uses TRBV27 with TRBJ1-2, with 9 bases that match TRBD1. Germline-derived CDR1 and CDR2 are MNHEY and SMNVEV (reference sequence). Trimming cost V 0 bases and J 7 bases; bases outside gene matches: 6. The CDR3 totals 15 residues. For the CDR3, the DNA is TGTGCCAGCAGTTTATCCGGACAGGGGAGCGGTGGCTACACCTTC. It is translated as CASSLSGQGSGGYTF.

The chain has TRBV10-3 and TRBJ1-3; 9 bases agree with TRBD1. Germline V CDR1 and CDR2: ENHRY, SYGVKD. The ends lost 0 bases at V and 0 bases at J; junction bases unmatched: 3. This CDR3 has 17 amino acids. The CDR3 loop is CAISESRGQGSGNTIYF. For the CDR3, the DNA is TGTGCCATCAGTGAGTCACGGGGACAGGGCTCTGGAAACACCATATATTTT.

The CDR3 DNA sequence: TGTGCCAGCAGTGAACAGCGGGGGGGCTCCTACAATGAGCAGTTCTTC. This codes for CASSEQRGGSYNEQFF. The V gene is TRBV2, the J gene TRBJ2-1; 10 nucleotides line up with TRBD2. Germline CDR1 SNHLY, CDR2 FYNNEI. The CDR3 covers 16 residues. With V trimmed by 2 bases and J by 0 bases, 1 base remained unmatched.